Listed below are T cell receptor beta chains from one sample, sequenced in a study of blood T cell repertoires in COVID-19. Data came from immunoSEQ multiplex PCR; TCRdb stores just in-frame clones and leaves some out. The sample contains roughly 110,000 clones, around 85% of which appear only once. The sample was peripheral blood. The receptor set was obtained from a human donor in a cohort sampled during active COVID-19. Both conserved end residues are part of each CDR3. The D gene is left open where the match is weak. Part of the rows lack a size; the others show once, few, many or a class for expanded clones.

abundance,j_gene,v_gene,d_gene,CDR3nt,CDR3aa
.,TRBJ2-2,TRBV4-2,TRBD2,TGTGCCAGCAGCCTACCGGGGGAGGGCACCGGGGAGCTGTTTTTT,CASSLPGEGTGELFF
.,TRBJ2-7,TRBV28,.,TGTGCCAGCACTGGGCAAGCCCACTCCTACGAGCAGTACTTC,CASTGQAHSYEQYF
.,TRBJ2-2,TRBV6-6,.,TGTGCCAGCAGTTACTCGGTACTGACCGGGGAGCTGTTTTTT,CASSYSVLTGELFF
.,TRBJ2-7,TRBV6-6,TRBD1,TGTGCCAGCAGGAGGGACAGGGACACCTACGAGCAGTACTTC,CASRRDRDTYEQYF
.,TRBJ1-5,TRBV6-6,.,TGTGCCAGCAGTCCTTTGGAGGCGGCAGGCGGCCGGGTAAACCAGCCCCAGCATTTT,CASSPLEAAGGRVNQPQHF
.,TRBJ2-7,TRBV7-9,.,TGTGCCAGCAGCTTATCTGGCAGGGGATACGACGAGCAGTACTTC,CASSLSGRGYDEQYF
.,TRBJ1-2,TRBV12-5,.,TGTGCTAGTGGGACAGCCTTCTATGGCTACACCTTC,CASGTAFYGYTF
.,TRBJ2-3,TRBV7-2,TRBD1,TGTGCCAGCAGCTTAACCCCCGGGACAGGCACAGATGCGCAGTATTTT,CASSLTPGTGTDAQYF
.,TRBJ2-3,TRBV6-6,TRBD1,TGTGCCAGCAGTTCCTGGGGACAGGGACCCACAGATACGCAGTATTTT,CASSSWGQGPTDTQYF
once,TRBJ1-6,TRBV19,.,TGTGCCAGTAGAGTACAGACAGGATCTAATTCACCCCTCCACTTT,CASRVQTGSNSPLHF
.,TRBJ1-3,TRBV9,.,TGTGCCAGCAGCGTTGGGGACACGCGGAACACCATATATTTT,CASSVGDTRNTIYF
.,TRBJ1-5,TRBV28,TRBD1,TGTGCCAGCAGTTCGGACAGGAATCAGCCCCAGCATTTT,CASSSDRNQPQHF
.,TRBJ2-2,TRBV9,TRBD2,TGTGCCAGCAGCCCGAGGAGTGGCGGGGGATTTGCCGGGGAGCTGTTTTTT,CASSPRSGGGFAGELFF
.,TRBJ2-2,TRBV7-3,.,TGTGCCAGCAGCTTAACCGGGACATCGAACACCGGGGAGCTGTTTTTT,CASSLTGTSNTGELFF
.,TRBJ2-3,TRBV6-4,TRBD2,TGTGCCAGCAAGGCTAGCGGGGTAGCAGATACGCAGTATTTT,CASKASGVADTQYF
.,TRBJ1-3,TRBV28,TRBD1,TGTGCCAGCAGTTTATTACCACCGGGACAGTTATCTGGAAACACCATATATTTT,CASSLLPPGQLSGNTIYF
few,TRBJ2-1,TRBV7-9,.,TGTGCCAGCAGCTTAGTCCAGGGGGAGGATGAGCAGTTCTTC,CASSLVQGEDEQFF
.,TRBJ1-5,TRBV28,TRBD1,TGTGCCAGCAGACGGGGACAGATCAATCAGCCCCAGCATTTT,CASRRGQINQPQHF
.,TRBJ2-1,TRBV2,.,TGTGCCAGCAAGGGGGGGGTCTATGAGCAGTTCTTC,CASKGGVYEQFF
.,TRBJ2-7,TRBV6-5,.,TGTGCCAGCAGTAACGACAGGGCGGGAGAGCAGTACTTC,CASSNDRAGEQYF
.,TRBJ1-1,TRBV18,.,TGTGCCAGCTCACGAGTTAGGGGAAAAACTGAAGCTTTCTTT,CASSRVRGKTEAFF
.,TRBJ2-3,TRBV27,TRBD2,TGTGCCAGCAGTTTATCGGCGGGGGGGCGAGGCGATACGCAGTATTTT,CASSLSAGGRGDTQYF
.,TRBJ1-3,TRBV30,.,TGTGCCTGGACCCGGGTCGGCGGAGCTGGAAACACCATATATTTT,CAWTRVGGAGNTIYF
.,TRBJ1-6,TRBV7-7,TRBD1,TGTGCCAAGGACCTCCCGACAGGGAACAATAATTCACCCCTCCACTTT,CAKDLPTGNNNSPLHF
.,TRBJ1-2,TRBV6-5,TRBD1,TGTGCCAGCAGTTACTCGAAAAGGGGGCCAGGCTATGGCTACACCTTC,CASSYSKRGPGYGYTF
.,TRBJ2-7,TRBV7-9,.,TGTGCCAGCAGCTTAGGTACAGGGTACGAGCAGTACTTC,CASSLGTGYEQYF
.,TRBJ1-2,TRBV3-1/TRBV3-2,.,TGTGCCAGCAGCCAAGCGGGGAACTATGGCTACACCTTC,CASSQAGNYGYTF
.,TRBJ2-6,TRBV5-5,TRBD1,TGTGCCAGCAGCCCGCTGGGGGACAGGGGATTCTCTGGGGCCAACGTCCTGACTTTC,CASSPLGDRGFSGANVLTF
few,TRBJ1-1,TRBV6-2/TRBV6-3,TRBD1,TGTGCCAGCAGTACGCACAGGGGACTGAACACTGAAGCTTTCTTT,CASSTHRGLNTEAFF
.,TRBJ2-1,TRBV19,TRBD2,TGTGCCAGTGCGACTAGCGGGGGCGTTTCCTACAATGAGCAGTTCTTC,CASATSGGVSYNEQFF
.,TRBJ1-2,TRBV4-2,.,TGTGCCAGCAGCCGGTCGGAAGGGGTCGGCTACACCTTC,CASSRSEGVGYTF
.,TRBJ2-7,TRBV7-9,.,TGTGCCAGCAGCTTAACGGCCTGGGGCAGAACCTACGAGCAGTACTTC,CASSLTAWGRTYEQYF
.,TRBJ1-1,TRBV9,.,TGTGCCAGCAGCGTAAGGCAGGGCGGTACTGAAGCTTTCTTT,CASSVRQGGTEAFF
.,TRBJ2-7,TRBV2,.,TGTGCCAGCTCGGCGGGCACCCTCTACGAGCAGTACTTC,CASSAGTLYEQYF
few,TRBJ2-1,TRBV6-5,TRBD2,TGTGCCAGCAGGATAGCGGGGCTAGGAACTGAGCAGTTCTTC,CASRIAGLGTEQFF
.,TRBJ1-2,TRBV19,TRBD1,TGTGCCAGTAGTACAAGCCGGACAGGGGGCCGGGAACATGGCTACACCTTC,CASSTSRTGGREHGYTF
.,TRBJ1-1,TRBV29-1,TRBD1,TGCAGCGCAAGGACAGGGGCGGGAATGAACACTGAAGCTTTCTTT,CSARTGAGMNTEAFF
.,TRBJ1-1,TRBV6-2/TRBV6-3,.,TGTGCCAGCAGTTACGCCGTATTATACGAGAGAAGGGGCCTGAACACTGAAGCTTTCTTT,CASSYAVLYERRGLNTEAFF
.,TRBJ2-7,TRBV20-1,.,TGCAGTGGGGGGCGCTCCTACGAGCAGTACTTC,CSGGRSYEQYF
.,TRBJ1-6,TRBV11-2,TRBD1,TGTGCCAGCAGCTTATTACAGGGGGCAGATTCACCCCTCCACTTT,CASSLLQGADSPLHF
.,TRBJ2-7,TRBV5-6,.,TGTGCCAGCAGCTACAGGAGCTCCTACGAGCAGTACTTC,CASSYRSSYEQYF
.,TRBJ2-2,TRBV6-2/TRBV6-3,TRBD2,TGTGCCAGCAGTGTCCCCGGGACTAGCGGGACCGGGGAGCTGTTTTTT,CASSVPGTSGTGELFF
.,TRBJ2-2,TRBV19,.,TGTGCCAGTAGTCTCTCCCGGACTAAGAACACCGGGGAGCTGTTTTTT,CASSLSRTKNTGELFF
.,TRBJ2-7,TRBV12-3/TRBV12-4,.,TGTGCCAGCAGTTTGTCGTTTTACGAGCAGTACTTC,CASSLSFYEQYF
.,TRBJ2-7,TRBV6-5,TRBD1,TGTGCCAGCAGTTACAGCGGGGACAGGGGAGGCGAGCAGTACTTC,CASSYSGDRGGEQYF
.,TRBJ2-2,TRBV7-9,TRBD2,TGTGCCAGCAGCTTCCGTCAGCGGGGGAACACCGGGGAGCTGTTTTTT,CASSFRQRGNTGELFF